The next 4 T cell receptor beta chains were all read from a single sample in a study of early T cells in non-severe SARS-CoV-2 infection. From the 5' RACE reads, TCRdb called clonotypes with MiXCR, one entry per CDR3 protein. The sample records around 60,000 distinct CDR3 sequences, over 10% being singletons. The specimen was whole blood. These receptors were obtained from an adult who was a healthcare worker with PCR-confirmed SARS-CoV-2 infection or an uninfected control (not recorded which).

The chain carries TRBV7-9 and TRBJ2-3; a weak D match, TRBD1 (5 bases). Trimming removed 5 bases at V and 2 bases at J, with 11 bases between. The CDR3 totals 14 residues. Per germline, CDR1 SEHNR and CDR2 FQNEAQ (reference sequence). The CDR3: CASSPTEVTDTQYF. The CDR3 coding sequence is TGTGCCAGCAGCCCGACAGAAGTCACAGATACGCAGTATTTT.

This clonotype was detected only a few times. CDR3 sequence: CSVETLQGPYGYTF. In DNA form, the CDR3 reads TGCAGCGTTGAGACCTTGCAGGGCCCATATGGCTACACCTTC. The chain recombines TRBV29-1 with TRBJ1-2, with D perhaps matching TRBD1 (5 bases). The CDR3 length is 14 residues. Trimming pared 3 bases from V and 5 bases from J, leaving 16 bases between. Germline loops: CDR1 SQVTM, CDR2 ANQGSEA. Combining the CDR3 with reference TRBV29-1 and TRBJ1-2 gives the whole variable domain SAVISQKPSRDICQRGTSLTIQCQVDSQVTMMFWYRQQPGQSLTLIATANQGSEATYESGFVIDKFPISRPNLTFSTLTVSNMSPEDSSIYLCSVETLQGPYGYTFGSGTRLTVV.

This clonotype was seen a handful of times. The chain uses TRBV9 and TRBJ2-1, with D perhaps TRBD2 (6 bases). Trimming removed 0 bases at V and 2 bases at J, with 15 bases between. Germline-derived CDR1 and CDR2 are SGDLS and YYNGEE. The CDR3 runs 17 residues. The CDR3 DNA sequence: TGTGCCAGCAGCGTAGGCCAAGCGACTAGTGCCTACAATGAGCAGTTCTTC. Its translation: CASSVGQATSAYNEQFF.

This chain connects TRBV10-2 to TRBJ2-1; D not resolved. The ends were cut back, 6 bases at V and 3 bases at J, with 3 bases in the middle. The germline gives CDR1 WSHSY, CDR2 SAAADI. This CDR3 region has 11 residues. Written as DNA, the CDR3 is TGCGCCAGCAGGGACTACAATGAGCAGTTCTTC. Translating it yields CASRDYNEQFF.